These T cell receptor beta chains were read from a single sample in a study of blood T cells in healthy people across ages. TCRdb used MiXCR to reprocess the 5' RACE reads, holding one entry per CDR3 protein. In the table there are some 710,000 distinct CDR3 sequences, 20% to 25% of which are singletons. Source material: blood. Receptor source: a man aged 65 to 85 in good health. Both conserved end residues are part of each CDR3. A D gene is named only where the DNA matches it firmly. Clone sizes are given selectively: once, few, many, or a class where the clone is expanded.

j_call,d_call,v_call,clone_size,cdr3_nt,cdr3_aa
TRBJ2-7,-,TRBV2,-,TGTGCCAGCAGTGAAGGGGGAAGCGAACTCTACGAGCAGTACTTC,CASSEGGSELYEQYF
TRBJ2-1,-,TRBV20-1,-,TGCAGTGCTAGAGATGGCAGGGGATCCTACAATGAGCAGTTCTTC,CSARDGRGSYNEQFF
TRBJ2-5,-,TRBV3-1,-,TGTGCCAGCAGCAGCCGAGGACAACCTCAAGAGACCCAGTACTTC,CASSSRGQPQETQYF
TRBJ2-5,-,TRBV6-2/TRBV6-3,many,TGTGCCAGCAGCTATCCCCCAGAGACCCAGTACTTC,CASSYPPETQYF
TRBJ2-1,-,TRBV6-6,few,TGTGCCAGCAGTTACTCGAGGCGGACGAATGAGCAGTTCTTC,CASSYSRRTNEQFF
TRBJ2-7,TRBD2,TRBV7-9,-,TGTGCCAGCAGCTTATCGTCTAGCGGCTACGGGCAGTACTTC,CASSLSSSGYGQYF
TRBJ2-5,-,TRBV3-1,many,TGTGCCAGCAGCCAAGATGACGAGACCCAGTACTTC,CASSQDDETQYF
TRBJ2-6,TRBD1,TRBV29-1,many,TGCAGCGTCACAGGGGCCTCTGGGGCCAACGTCCTGACTTTC,CSVTGASGANVLTF
TRBJ2-3,TRBD1,TRBV30,-,TGTGCCTTCCCCCGGGACAGGGGTAGCACAGATACGCAGTATTTT,CAFPRDRGSTDTQYF
TRBJ1-1,-,TRBV20-1,few,TGCAGTGCTAGTCCCCTCGAGGCCTTT,CSASPLEAF
TRBJ2-3,-,TRBV5-1,few,TGCGCCAGCAGCCGCGGGACAGCCGTCAGCACAGATACGCAGTATTTT,CASSRGTAVSTDTQYF
TRBJ1-2,-,TRBV19,few,TGTGCCAGTAGTAACCCGAGGACGTCTAACTATGGCTACACCTTC,CASSNPRTSNYGYTF
TRBJ1-2,TRBD1,TRBV18,few,TGTGCCAGCTCACTCGGACAGGGGGCGCTGGATGGCTACACCTTC,CASSLGQGALDGYTF
TRBJ2-3,TRBD1,TRBV10-2,few,TGCGCCAGCAGAGCCACAGGGGGAACGCAGTATTTT,CASRATGGTQYF
TRBJ2-1,-,TRBV7-8,few,TGTGCCAGCAGCTTCGGACTTAGGTACGATGAGCAGTTCTTC,CASSFGLRYDEQFF
TRBJ1-1,-,TRBV5-1,-,TGCGCCAGCAGCTTGGTGGGTAGGACTGAAGCTTTCTTT,CASSLVGRTEAFF
TRBJ1-2,-,TRBV5-1,few,TGCGCCAGCAGCTTGGAGACGACTGGCTATGGCTACACCTTC,CASSLETTGYGYTF
TRBJ2-1,TRBD1,TRBV4-3,few,TGCGCCAGCAGCCTGAATACCGGGACAGGGGATGAGCAGTTCTTC,CASSLNTGTGDEQFF
TRBJ1-4,TRBD1,TRBV5-1,-,TGCGCCAGCAGCCCGCAGGGGGACGGAACTAATGAAAAACTGTTTTTT,CASSPQGDGTNEKLFF
TRBJ1-2,-,TRBV4-1,few,TGCGCCAGCAGCCAAGATAGTAGGACGGCGTATGGCTACACCTTC,CASSQDSRTAYGYTF
TRBJ1-2,-,TRBV29-1,many,TGCAGCGTTGAAGATCGGGGAGGCTACACCTTC,CSVEDRGGYTF
TRBJ2-5,-,TRBV10-2,few,TGCGCCAGCAGCCCCCAACGGACCCAAGAGACCCAGTACTTC,CASSPQRTQETQYF
TRBJ1-1,TRBD1,TRBV5-1,few,TGCGCCAGCAGCTTGGGGGACAGCCACACTGAAGCTTTCTTT,CASSLGDSHTEAFF
TRBJ2-7,TRBD1,TRBV20-1,-,TGCAGTGCTTATGAACCGGGACAGGGCTTCAACGAGCAGTACTTC,CSAYEPGQGFNEQYF
TRBJ2-1,TRBD2,TRBV11-2,-,TGTGCCAGCAGCTTAGAGGTAGCGGGGTACGAGCAGTTCTTC,CASSLEVAGYEQFF
TRBJ2-2,-,TRBV7-3,many,TGTGCCAGCAGCTACGACAGCCGGAAAGGCGGGGAGCTGTTTTTT,CASSYDSRKGGELFF